The rows below give T cell receptor beta chains drawn from one sample of a study of identical twins. TCRdb fed the 5' RACE reads into MiXCR, producing one record per CDR3 protein. The sample has 250,000 to 350,000 distinct CDR3 sequences; less than 9% are singletons. These data are also associated with another study on yellow fever vaccine responses in identical twins.

Sequencing input: memory (CD45RO+) T cells sorted from blood. Receptors were obtained from a woman aged 18-35 years in good health. CDR3s include the opening cysteine and the closing phenylalanine or tryptophan. The D gene is left open where the match is weak. Not every row has a clone size; where given, it reads once, few, many or a size class.

>TRBJ2-1|few|-|TRBV18
CASSPRAAEQFF
TGTGCCAGCTCACCGAGGGCCGCTGAGCAGTTCTTC
>TRBJ2-2|few|-|TRBV4-1
CASSQRQGGNTGELFF
TGCGCCAGCAGCCAAAGGCAGGGGGGGAACACCGGGGAGCTGTTTTTT
>TRBJ2-3|many|-|TRBV4-1
CASSQELSGTDTQYF
TGCGCCAGCAGCCAAGAGTTATCGGGCACAGATACGCAGTATTTT
>TRBJ2-1|few|TRBD2|TRBV29-1
CSVWTSGRFKNNEQFF
TGCAGCGTATGGACTAGCGGGAGGTTCAAGAATAATGAGCAGTTCTTC
>TRBJ1-4|few|-|TRBV12-3/TRBV12-4
CASSLARQGLFF
TGTGCCAGCAGTTTAGCGAGACAAGGGCTGTTTTTT
>TRBJ2-7|many|TRBD1|TRBV4-2
CASSYGQVVYEQYF
TGTGCCAGCAGTTACGGACAGGTGGTTTACGAGCAGTACTTC
>TRBJ1-4|many|TRBD1|TRBV24-1
CATSDPRTGTNEKLFF
TGTGCCACCAGTGATCCTCGGACAGGGACTAATGAAAAACTGTTTTTT
>TRBJ2-7|many|-|TRBV24-1
CATSDSIAGEQYF
TGTGCCACCAGTGATTCAATAGCAGGCGAGCAGTACTTC
>TRBJ2-7|-|-|TRBV5-1
CASSLTSYEQYF
TGCGCCAGCAGCTTGACCAGCTACGAGCAGTACTTC
>TRBJ2-6|many|-|TRBV12-3/TRBV12-4
CAVGGTGFSGANVLTF
TGTGCCGTGGGGGGGACAGGCTTCTCTGGGGCCAACGTCCTGACTTTC
>TRBJ1-1|-|-|TRBV28
CASSIRTVEAFF
TGTGCCAGCAGCATCAGGACCGTTGAAGCTTTCTTT
>TRBJ2-5|few|-|TRBV7-9
CASSSKAGMETQYF
TGTGCCAGCAGCTCCAAGGCAGGGATGGAGACCCAGTACTTC
>TRBJ2-1|-|-|TRBV6-2/TRBV6-3
CASTYQRRGSYNEQFF
TGTGCCAGTACCTATCAGCGGAGGGGCTCCTACAATGAGCAGTTCTTC
>TRBJ2-3|-|-|TRBV19
CASSIVFRQGRTDTQYF
TGTGCCAGTAGTATAGTATTTCGCCAGGGGAGGACAGATACGCAGTATTTT
>TRBJ2-5|-|TRBD1|TRBV27
CASGTGGAKTQYF
TGTGCCAGCGGTACAGGGGGCGCGAAGACCCAGTACTTC
>TRBJ2-7|many|-|TRBV5-1
CASSLGLLSSSYEQYF
TGCGCCAGCAGCTTGGGCCTTCTCTCCAGCTCCTACGAGCAGTACTTC
>TRBJ2-7|-|TRBD1|TRBV5-6
CASSLGLGQGDYEQYF
TGTGCCAGCAGCTTGGGGTTGGGACAGGGGGACTACGAGCAGTACTTC
>TRBJ2-3|few|TRBD2|TRBV19
CASSMGLAGADTQYF
TGTGCCAGTAGTATGGGACTAGCGGGAGCAGATACGCAGTATTTT
>TRBJ2-7|many|-|TRBV5-1
CASSALTQVGVSYEQYF
TGCGCCAGCAGCGCGCTAACTCAGGTCGGGGTCTCCTACGAGCAGTACTTC
>TRBJ2-7|-|-|TRBV11-3
CASSLFSSVTYEQYF
TGTGCCAGCAGCTTATTTAGTAGCGTCACCTACGAGCAGTACTTC
>TRBJ2-5|few|-|TRBV18
CASSPRVNQETQYF
TGTGCCAGCTCACCGCGGGTGAACCAAGAGACCCAGTACTTC
>TRBJ1-2|-|-|TRBV5-1
CASSFIGGYGYTF
TGCGCCAGCAGCTTTATCGGGGGCTATGGCTACACCTTC
>TRBJ2-5|-|-|TRBV28
CASSDIRGQETQYF
TGTGCCAGCAGTGACATCCGGGGTCAAGAGACCCAGTACTTC
>TRBJ2-7|many|-|TRBV20-1
CSALNYEQYF
TGCAGTGCCCTTAACTACGAGCAGTACTTC
>TRBJ2-3|many|TRBD1|TRBV20-1
CSAPLGTGNTDTQYF
TGCAGTGCTCCCCTGGGGACAGGAAACACAGATACGCAGTATTTT
>TRBJ2-5|few|-|TRBV9
CASSASGYQETQYF
TGTGCCAGCAGCGCAAGTGGTTACCAAGAGACCCAGTACTTC
>TRBJ1-2|-|TRBD1|TRBV24-1
CATSDPQGSPNYGYTF
TGTGCCACCAGTGATCCACAGGGGTCCCCTAACTATGGCTACACCTTC
>TRBJ2-1|few|TRBD2|TRBV28
CASSLPIGLAGVNEQFF
TGTGCCAGCAGTTTACCCATCGGGCTAGCGGGGGTAAATGAGCAGTTCTTC
>TRBJ2-5|many|-|TRBV29-1
CSVGVGQETQYF
TGCAGCGTTGGGGTCGGGCAAGAGACCCAGTACTTC
>TRBJ2-2|few|-|TRBV6-1
CASRGFQNTGELFF
TGTGCCAGCAGGGGTTTCCAGAACACCGGGGAGCTGTTTTTT
>TRBJ2-1|-|TRBD2|TRBV2
CASRETSVSNEQFF
TGTGCCAGCCGGGAGACTAGCGTTTCCAATGAGCAGTTCTTC
>TRBJ1-6|-|-|TRBV28
CASSLIGAPLHF
TGTGCCAGCAGTTTAATCGGGGCACCCCTCCACTTT
>TRBJ2-2|many|TRBD1|TRBV5-1
CASSSDRATGELFF
TGCGCCAGCAGTTCCGACAGGGCCACCGGGGAGCTGTTTTTT
>TRBJ2-5|-|-|TRBV4-1
CASSAVGETQYF
TGCGCCAGCAGCGCCGTCGGAGAGACCCAGTACTTC
>TRBJ2-1|many|-|TRBV6-5
CASRDQANEQFF
TGTGCCAGCAGGGACCAGGCCAATGAGCAGTTCTTC
>TRBJ2-5|few|-|TRBV28
CASSLEFTQYF
TGTGCCAGCAGTTTAGAGTTCACCCAGTACTTC
>TRBJ2-7|few|TRBD2|TRBV3-1
CASSQAASGSYEQYF
TGTGCCAGCAGCCAAGCGGCTAGCGGGAGCTACGAGCAGTACTTC
>TRBJ2-3|once|-|TRBV5-1
CASSLRGASTDTQYF
TGCGCCAGCAGCTTGAGGGGGGCCAGCACAGATACGCAGTATTTT
>TRBJ2-7|many|-|TRBV12-3/TRBV12-4
CASTSDVRSSYEQYF
TGTGCCAGCACCTCTGATGTTAGGAGCTCCTACGAGCAGTACTTC
>TRBJ2-5|many|-|TRBV24-1
CATSAGFGTQYF
TGTGCCACCAGTGCCGGCTTCGGGACCCAGTACTTC
>TRBJ1-5|-|-|TRBV9
CASSAAGANQPQHF
TGTGCCAGCAGCGCAGCGGGGGCCAATCAGCCCCAGCATTTT
>TRBJ2-1|many|TRBD2|TRBV5-1
CASSPWTSGYNEQFF
TGCGCCAGCAGCCCCTGGACTAGCGGTTACAATGAGCAGTTCTTC